The 9 T cell receptor beta chains given below trace back to one sample, sequenced in a study of T cells after posttransplantation cyclophosphamide. Some clones are missing from TCRdb's copy, which holds only in-frame ones; the method was immunoSEQ multiplex PCR. The sample yields around 17,000 clones, about 90% seen once. Cyclophosphamide on days +3 and +4 followed busulfan-fludarabine conditioning and a marrow graft. The sample consisted of CD4+ T cells sorted from blood, taken after allogeneic stem cell transplant with posttransplant cyclophosphamide. These receptors came from a male patient aged 60-69 years who received an allogeneic stem cell transplant from a related donor and was CMV-positive. Some T cells may possibly be graft donor cells.

This chain uses TRBV13 with TRBJ2-3, with D tentatively TRBD2 (6 bases). The CDR3 length is 17 residues. CDR1 and CDR2 (germline): PRHDT, FYEKMQ (reference sequence). The germline V and J ends were trimmed by 5 bases and 2 bases, with 20 bases remaining between them. The CDR3 spells CASSPWDWRGHTDTQYF. CDR3 nucleotides: TGTGCCAGCAGCCCTTGGGACTGGAGGGGTCACACAGATACGCAGTATTTT.

This clone has only one observation. The sample contains more than one DNA sequence encoding this CDR3. The chain joins TRBV19 to TRBJ1-6; TRBD1 might be the D (6 bases). The V gene lost 6 bases and the J gene lost 7 bases, with 16 bases spanning the gap. Germline V gene data show CDR1 as LNHDA and CDR2 as SQIVND (reference sequence). CDR3 length equals 15 residues. The CDR3 region has the DNA TGTGCCAGTAGCCTGACCCGGCAGGGGAATTCACCCCTCCACTTT. This gives the protein CASSLTRQGNSPLHF.

This clone was seen only a few times. V usage is TRBV19 and J usage is TRBJ1-4; TRBD1 matches at 7 bases. This CDR3 spans 16 amino acids. V shed 5 bases, J shed 6 bases, and the junction held 12 bases outside the gene matches. From germline, CDR1 is LNHDA and CDR2 SQIVND (reference sequence). CDR3 sequence reads: CASSALRQGRDEKLFF. DNA for the CDR3: TGTGCCAGTAGTGCCCTCCGACAGGGACGGGATGAAAAACTGTTTTTT.

V gene TRBV11-3 combines with J gene TRBJ2-3; the match to TRBD2 covers 12 bases. The CDR3 covers 16 residues. J lost 6 bases, V lost 5 bases, and 9 bases had no gene match. Germline CDR1 SGHNT, CDR2 YENEEA. CDR3 coding DNA: TGTGCCAGCAGCGAGGGACTAGCGGGCGTTCGGGATACGCAGTATTTT. This sequence encodes CASSEGLAGVRDTQYF.

The gene calls are TRBV7-6 and TRBJ1-6; D is unresolved. Germline V gene sequence: CDR1 SGHVS, CDR2 FNYEAQ. V was pared by 6 bases and J by 4 bases, with 19 bases between. The CDR3 covers 17 residues. The chain's CDR3 is CASSDKLRGGYNSPLHF. Written as DNA, the CDR3 is TGTGCCAGCAGTGATAAGCTGCGGGGAGGATATAATTCACCCCTCCACTTT.

A single count supports this clone. V is TRBV15 and J is TRBJ2-5, with D uncertain. This CDR3 spans 13 amino acids. The germline V gene has CDR1 LNHNV and CDR2 YYDKDF (reference sequence). Trimming pared 0 bases from V and 5 bases from J, leaving 7 bases between. The CDR3 spells CATSRDRKETQYF. CDR3 nucleotide sequence: TGTGCCACCAGCAGAGATAGAAAGGAGACCCAGTACTTC.

V gene TRBV5-1 combines with J gene TRBJ2-3; 10 bases fit TRBD1. The V and J ends lost 3 bases and 2 bases, in that order; junction bases with no gene match: 6. CDR1 SGHRS and CDR2 YFSETQ come from the germline V gene. The CDR3 consists of 16 residues. The CDR3 nucleotides are TGCGCCAGCAGCTCGGGACAGGGGCCCATCACAGATACGCAGTATTTT. Translating it yields CASSSGQGPITDTQYF.

This clone showed up just once. The chain recombines TRBV5-1 with TRBJ1-6; 10 positions match TRBD1. With 5 bases clipped from V and 8 bases from J, the junction kept 1 base outside the gene matches. The CDR3 contains 13 residues. Per the germline V gene, CDR1 is SGHRS and CDR2 is YFSETQ. In DNA form, the CDR3 reads TGCGCCAGCAGGGACAGGGGGGATTCACCCCTCCACTTT. Its translation is CASRDRGDSPLHF.

The chain couples TRBV7-8 to TRBJ2-6; 10 bases are a match to TRBD1. With V trimmed by 5 bases and J by 4 bases, 5 bases remained unmatched. This CDR3 has 16 amino acids. Germline loops: CDR1 SGHVS, CDR2 FQNEAQ. The CDR3 here is CASSRQGAAGANVLTF. CDR3 sequence (DNA): TGTGCCAGCAGCCGACAGGGGGCGGCGGGGGCCAACGTCCTGACTTTC.